This T cell receptor (beta chain) was sequenced in a study of T cells in Graves' hyperthyroidism and ophthalmopathy. Study results and caveats: A model using 13 V-J features told ophthalmopathy apart from stable hyperthyroidism.

Points on this clonotype: Its antigen is currently unknown.

What was amplified from RNA transcripts were TCR beta CDR3 regions. First-round RT-PCR targeting the TCR CDR3 was performed with the HTBI primer set. TCRdb processed the multiplex PCR reads anew with MiXCR; each CDR3 protein has one entry. The data hold roughly 420,000 distinct CDR3 sequences, with roughly an eighth observed a single time. The V gene lost 3 bases and the J gene lost 0 bases, with 9 bases spanning the gap. CDR1 and CDR2 from the germline V gene are DFQATT and SNEGSKA (reference sequence). CDR3 length equals 14 residues. The specimen sequenced was blood. The origin of this receptor is a woman younger than 30 with Graves' hyperthyroidism. This rearrangement joins TRBV20-1 to TRBJ1-3; D is ambiguous. CDR3 sequence: CSASGPSSGNTIYF. CDR3 nucleotide sequence: TGCAGTGCTAGTGGGCCCAGCTCTGGAAACACCATATATTTT.